Detailed here is one TCR beta chain. This sample is drawn from a study of blood T cell repertoires in COVID-19. At the level of the study: PBMCs, B-cell-depleted T cells, or T cells were the source of the cDNA or gDNA that made up the material.

The assay was immunoSEQ multiplex PCR, and TCRdb's table has in-frame clones only and misses some. The sample lists 130,000 or so clones, roughly 84% occurring once. The source material was peripheral blood. This receptor was taken from an older woman with acute or convalescent COVID-19.

The CDR3 spells CAISRAGGVDEQYF. The CDR3 DNA follows: TGTGCCATCAGTAGAGCGGGGGGGGTCGACGAGCAGTACTTC. The V call is TRBV10-3, the J call TRBJ2-7; 10 positions agree with TRBD2. J gave up 5 bases and V 5 bases, and 6 bases lay outside the gene matches. Germline values: CDR1 ENHRY, CDR2 SYGVKD. This CDR3 comprises 14 residues.